This record covers a single TCR beta chain. Its antigen target is currently unknown. No much larger clone is present one base from it, and per-base qualities are unavailable. TCRbeta CDR3 regions were amplified from genomic DNA using the immunoSEQ Assay, a bias-controlled multiplex PCR. As for the original processing: Nucleated cell counts per sample were estimated from amplification of reference gene primers within the assay. To quantify the absolute abundance of each unique TCRbeta CDR3 rearrangement, sequence reads were collapsed and filtered. For each sample, productive Simpson clonality was calculated as the square root of Simpson's diversity index across productive rearrangements. Not all clones reach the TCRdb copy of this immuneACCESS table, which keeps in-frame sequences only. Checked studies attribute under half of the gap to unresolved V genes and leave the rest unexplained. The DNA was the basis for D and trimming; V, J and clone size are from that table. For this sample the table gives roughly 100,000 clones, of which 84% were detected only once. Jointly, the top ten make up around 4.5% of the sample.

This specimen belongs to a study of blood T cell repertoires in COVID-19 (dated by TCRdb to 2019 to 2021). Looking at the study overall: The collaborator samples originated in the United States, Italy and Spain and spanned the acute and convalescent phases of COVID-19. The repertoires were released in a freely available public database meant as a resource for research on the immune response to SARS-CoV-2. Samples were obtained from the ongoing ImmuneRACE study (first 160 participants) and from 1,254 subjects provided by 6 global collaborators. Where HLA class I and class II types were available, the types were taken from metadata supplied by the sample provider, not from assay-based typing. Subjects who had been exposed to COVID-19, were actively infected with it, or had recovered from it provided the deeply sampled blood TCRbeta repertoires that made up the dataset. The material from the prospective study consisted of cDNA or gDNA derived from T cells, B-cell-depleted T cells, or PBMCs. A de-identified subject ID, COVID-19 status, age in years and sex were almost always included in the sample metadata. Overall results and qualifications from the work: How much clinical and demographic metadata was included differed by source and by participant, and the metadata was provided uncurated.

Whole blood was collected in K2EDTA tubes by collaborating institutions according to the institutions' own protocols. Collaborator samples were shipped for TCRbeta analysis as frozen whole blood, isolated PBMCs, or DNA extracted from either sample type. Including the terminal cysteine and phenylalanine, the CDR3 comprises 14 residues. Just the 42-base CDR3 DNA is kept, in frame starting at base 1. A distance of 13 bases separates the germline ends of V and J, which lose 1 base and 5 bases respectively. The germline V gene yields SGHRS for CDR1 and YFSETQ for CDR2. The sequence links TRBV5-1 to TRBJ2-7, and perhaps TRBD2 as D gene, on 5 matching bases. This clonotype originated in a human donor in a cohort sampled during active COVID-19. The sequenced sample was peripheral blood. The nucleotides read TGCGCCAGCAGCTTGTCCCGGGGTCCCCACGAGCAGTACTTC. Its protein reads: CASSLSRGPHEQYF.